These 20 T cell receptor beta chains were sequenced from one sample in a study of T-cell memory formation after mild COVID-19. TCRdb recomputed calls from the 5' RACE reads with MiXCR, one row per CDR3 protein. The sample lists roughly 200,000 distinct CDR3 sequences; around 18% were seen once. The specimen was PBMCs or a T cell subset sorted from them (not recorded which). These receptor sequences come from an adult woman who had mild COVID-19 (a few samples of this study predate the infection). Cell type and time point are not known.

Ten or more counts support this clonotype. The CDR3 region is CASSARDANYNEQFF. The CDR3 coding sequence is TGTGCCAGCAGCGCCCGGGACGCAAACTACAATGAGCAGTTCTTC. The V and J genes are TRBV9 and TRBJ2-1, with D perhaps matching TRBD1 or TRBD2 (5 bases each). CDR1 is SGDLS and CDR2 is YYNGEE in the germline V gene. The CDR3 sequence is 15 residues long. Trimming cost V 3 bases and J 3 bases, with 13 bases left between them.

A few counts support this clonotype. The rearrangement joins TRBV6-5 to TRBJ1-5; maybe TRBD1 (5 bases). In germline, CDR1 is MNHEY, CDR2 SVGAGI. The length of the CDR3 is 15 residues. The V end lost 4 bases, the J end lost 3 bases, and 13 bases lay between the germline ends. Here the CDR3 reads CASSSFGGNNQPQHF. CDR3 sequence (DNA): TGTGCCAGCAGTTCCTTTGGGGGGAACAATCAGCCCCAGCATTTT.

This clonotype was observed a handful of times. The rearrangement joins TRBV12-3 or TRBV12-4 to TRBJ2-1; 7 bases map to TRBD2. CDR3 length equals 14 residues. The trim removed 6 bases at V and 7 bases at J, leaving 9 bases unmatched. CDR3 in DNA: TGTGCCAGCAGCCAGTCTTGGGGAGGGAATGAGCAGTTCTTC. As protein: CASSQSWGGNEQFF.

The V call is TRBV2, the J call TRBJ1-5; 12 positions agree with TRBD1. V gave up 5 bases and J gave up 6 bases; unmatched junction bases: 5. The germline V gene has CDR1 SNHLY and CDR2 FYNNEI. The CDR3 length is 15 residues. CDR3 amino acids: CASSRDRGQGQPQHF. The CDR3 coding sequence is TGTGCCAGCAGTCGGGACAGGGGGCAAGGTCAGCCCCAGCATTTT. The full variable domain, completed using reference TRBV2 and TRBJ1-5, is EPEVTQTPSHQVTQMGQEVILRCVPISNHLYFYWYRQILGQKVEFLVSFYNNEISEKSEIFDDQFSVERPDGSNFTLKIRSTKLEDSAMYFCASSRDRGQGQPQHFGDGTRLSIL.

This clonotype has a count of ten or more. A junction boundary mismatches the germline segment, possibly from a read error. The rearrangement uses TRBV4-2 and TRBJ2-1; D uncertain. Germline V gene lookup returns CDR1 LGHNA and CDR2 YNFKEQ. This CDR3 contains 14 residues. CDR3 amino acids: CASSQASSDNEQFF. The CDR3 DNA reads as TGTGCCAGCAGCCAAGCCTCCTCCGACAATGAGCAGTTCTTC.

V gene TRBV5-6 combines with J gene TRBJ1-5, with a weak D call TRBD1 (5 bases). This CDR3 spans 13 amino acids. Trimming removed 1 base from V and 5 bases from J, with 7 bases in between. The germline V gene has CDR1 SGHDT and CDR2 YYEEEE. CDR3 in DNA: TGTGCCAGCAGCTTGAGGGGATATCAGCCCCAGCATTTT. Amino acid sequence: CASSLRGYQPQHF.

Notes on this clonotype: A much larger clone lies a single base off, so this may be a read error. The chain carries TRBV12-3 or TRBV12-4 and TRBJ2-7; 10 bases align to TRBD1. V was clipped by 6 bases and J by 3 bases; unmatched bases: 5. This CDR3 region has 14 residues. CDR3: CASSFGTGVYEQYF. In DNA, the CDR3 is TGTGCCAGCAGCTTCGGGACAGGGGTCTACGAGCAGTACTTC.

The CDR3 DNA reads TGTGCCAGCAGTTGGGACTCTGGGGCCAACGTCCTGACTTTC. It is translated as CASSWDSGANVLTF. The chain uses TRBV6-2 or TRBV6-3 and TRBJ2-6; no clear D gene. V lost 4 bases to trimming and J lost 0 bases, with 4 bases between them. The CDR3 covers 14 residues. The germline V gene encodes CDR1 MNHEY and CDR2 SVGEGT.

This chain joins TRBV12-3 or TRBV12-4 and TRBJ2-3; D gene uncertain. Trimming took off 6 bases at V and 9 bases at J, with 13 bases between the two ends. The CDR3 spans 12 residues. Written as DNA, the CDR3 is TGTGCCAGCAGCACTAATTACGGGACGCAGTATTTT. Translation: CASSTNYGTQYF.

In its sample, this clonotype was seen a few times. This chain links TRBV4-1 with TRBJ2-1, with 7 positions matching TRBD2. The CDR3 runs to 13 residues. The ends lost 2 bases at V and 10 bases at J; junction bases unmatched: 5. CDR1 MGHRA and CDR2 YSYEKL come from the germline V gene. The chain's CDR3 is CASSQTGRGEQFF. Here the CDR3 DNA reads TGCGCCAGCAGCCAAACGGGGCGGGGGGAGCAGTTCTTC.

This clonotype was seen only a few times. This chain uses TRBV12-3 or TRBV12-4 with TRBJ2-5, with 7 positions matching TRBD2. V dropped 8 bases and J dropped 2; count of bases not matched to a gene: 8. The CDR3 is 14 amino acids. CDR3 protein: CASRGGLPQETQYF. The CDR3 coding sequence is TGTGCCAGCCGCGGGGGACTGCCACAAGAGACCCAGTACTTC.

The V call is TRBV4-1, the J call TRBJ2-7; D remains ambiguous. The germline V gene has CDR1 MGHRA and CDR2 YSYEKL. This CDR3 has 17 residues. The V and J ends lost 0 bases and 2 bases respectively, with 17 bases between them. The CDR3 DNA reads as TGCGCCAGCAGCCAAGATCCTAAAGGCTTCCAGACCTACGAGCAGTACTTC. This codes for CASSQDPKGFQTYEQYF.

This clonotype has more than one count but fewer than ten. The chain links TRBV2 to TRBJ1-1, with unresolved D. V was cut by 6 bases and J by 0 bases, with 5 bases left in between. This CDR3 has 12 residues. The germline gives CDR1 SNHLY, CDR2 FYNNEI. The CDR3 spells CASRPLNTEAFF. The CDR3 DNA reads as TGTGCCAGCAGGCCATTGAACACTGAAGCTTTCTTT.

This clonotype has ten or more counts. The chain couples TRBV12-3 or TRBV12-4 to TRBJ1-1; the D is unclear. Trimming removed 6 bases at V and 6 bases at J, with 14 bases between. This CDR3 spans 13 amino acids. The DNA for the CDR3 is TGTGCCAGCAGCCGAATCGGGCGAGCTGAAGCTTTCTTT. Protein product: CASSRIGRAEAFF.

A few counts support this clonotype. The rearrangement links TRBV5-1 to TRBJ2-1, with TRBD2 as a possible D gene (5 bases). This CDR3 is 11 amino acids long. Germline CDR1 is SGHRS and CDR2 is YFSETQ. V was pared by 4 bases and J by 8 bases, with 7 bases between. The CDR3 sequence is CASSIGDEQFF. In nucleotides, the CDR3 is TGCGCCAGCAGCATCGGGGATGAGCAGTTCTTC.

This clonotype was counted only a few times. V gene TRBV5-1 combines with J gene TRBJ2-3; 10 bases align to TRBD2. The CDR3 length is 16 residues. V gave up 2 bases and J gave up 0 bases; unmatched junction bases: 3. Germline loops: CDR1 SGHRS, CDR2 YFSETQ. CDR3 bases: TGCGCCAGCAGCTTCCTAGCGGGGGCCAGCACAGATACGCAGTATTTT. Protein sequence: CASSFLAGASTDTQYF.

The chain is built from TRBV10-3 and TRBJ1-1; D possibly corresponds to TRBD1 (5 bases). V lost 5 bases and J 2 bases, leaving 9 bases between the germline ends. This CDR3 is 13 amino acids long. Germline CDR1 reads ENHRY; CDR2 reads SYGVKD. Here the CDR3 DNA reads TGTGCCATCAGTTTTCAGGGTAACACTGAAGCTTTCTTT. Amino acid sequence: CAISFQGNTEAFF.

V and J are TRBV5-6 and TRBJ2-5, with D unresolved. With 2 bases removed from V and 0 bases from J, the gap between germline ends came to 5 bases. The CDR3 has 13 residues. CDR1 is SGHDT, CDR2 YYEEEE, per germline. The chain's CDR3 is CASSLRYQETQYF. The CDR3 DNA reads as TGTGCCAGCAGCTTAAGGTACCAAGAGACCCAGTACTTC.

The J gene is TRBJ2-3, the V gene TRBV5-1; 7 nucleotides match TRBD1. The CDR3 is made up of 14 amino acids. The germline V gene has CDR1 SGHRS and CDR2 YFSETQ. With V trimmed by 4 bases and J by 3 bases, 5 bases remained unmatched. This CDR3 is CASSVDRETDTQYF. The CDR3 DNA is TGCGCCAGCAGCGTAGACAGGGAGACAGATACGCAGTATTTT.

This clonotype was counted many times. The chain uses TRBV7-9 and TRBJ2-5; TRBD1 agrees at 11 bases. Germline loops: CDR1 SEHNR, CDR2 FQNEAQ (reference sequence). The CDR3 loop spans 17 amino acids. Trimming took 1 base from V and 4 from J; bases not matched to a gene: 8. CDR3 DNA: TGTGCCAGCAGCTTAGGCCCCCGGACAGGGGGCCGAGAGACCCAGTACTTC. Translated: CASSLGPRTGGRETQYF.